This record concerns one TCR beta chain sequence. These data are taken from a study of blood T cell repertoires in COVID-19. The protocol was immunoSEQ multiplex PCR, while the TCRdb copy is restricted to in-frame clones and leaves out a portion. The sample lists fewer than 350,000 clones, less than 85% seen once, with 1.9% in the top ten. The V and J ends lost 0 bases and 7 bases respectively, with 16 bases between them. The germline V gene encodes CDR1 MNHEY and CDR2 SVGAGI. This CDR3 is built from 15 residues. The genes are TRBV6-5 and TRBJ2-7; D is perhaps TRBD1 (6 bases). The sequence was collected from a woman aged 25 to 39 who had been exposed to COVID-19. The sequenced sample was PBMCs or T cells enriched from blood (not recorded which). The CDR3 loop reads CASSYSRVQGGEQYF. CDR3 sequence (DNA): TGTGCCAGCAGTTACTCACGGGTACAAGGGGGAGAGCAGTACTTC.